The next 5 T cell receptor beta chains were all read from a single sample in a study of blood T cell repertoires in COVID-19. Method: immunoSEQ multiplex PCR; TCRdb's copy keeps in-frame clones and lacks some. The data hold 85,000 to 100,000 clones, with 80% observed a single time. Specimen: peripheral blood. Receptors originate from a man aged 45 to 65 who had recovered from COVID-19.

The CDR3 DNA reads as TGTGCCTGGAGTGCCCAACGGACAGGTTGGAATGAAAAACTGTTTTTT. It specifies CAWSAQRTGWNEKLFF. This chain joins TRBV30 and TRBJ1-4; TRBD1 matches 7 bases. The germline V gene encodes CDR1 GTSNPN and CDR2 SVGIG (reference sequence). The V and J ends lost 1 base and 5 bases, in that order; junction bases with no gene match: 10. CDR3 length: 16 amino acids.

A few counts support this clone. The V and J genes are TRBV19 and TRBJ1-5; 8 nucleotides align to TRBD1. The CDR3 extends over 15 amino acids. Trimming cost V 7 bases and J 2 bases; bases outside gene matches: 7. Looked up from germline, CDR1 is LNHDA and CDR2 is SQIVND (reference sequence). The CDR3: CASTLTGERNQPQHF. CDR3 sequence (DNA): TGTGCCAGTACCCTGACAGGGGAACGCAATCAGCCCCAGCATTTT.

The chain combines TRBV28 with TRBJ1-1; D unclear. Per germline, CDR1 MDHEN and CDR2 SYDVKM. This CDR3 region has 14 residues. V dropped 5 bases and J dropped 1 base, with 11 bases sitting between them. The CDR3 nucleotides read TGTGCCAGCAGTCCCACCCGACAGAACACTGAAGCTTTCTTT. This encodes CASSPTRQNTEAFF. The full variable domain, its missing parts supplied by reference TRBV28 and TRBJ1-1, is DVKVTQSSRYLVKRTGEKVFLECVQDMDHENMFWYRQDPGLGLRLIYFSYDVKMKEKGDIPEGYSVSREKKERFSLILESASTNQTSMYLCASSPTRQNTEAFFGQGTRLTVV.

This clone occurred a few times. The V call is TRBV20-1, the J call TRBJ1-3, with 9 bases lining up with TRBD1. Germline lookup yields CDR1 DFQATT and CDR2 SNEGSKA (reference sequence). Losses at the gene ends were 3 bases for V and 2 bases for J; bases not matched to a gene: 5. The CDR3 extends over 15 amino acids. The CDR3 sequence is CSASPRTGAGNTIYF. In DNA, the CDR3 is TGCAGTGCTAGTCCGAGGACAGGGGCTGGAAACACCATATATTTT.

The chain employs TRBV4-2 and TRBJ1-1; the match to TRBD1 covers 9 bases. In germline, CDR1 is LGHNA, CDR2 YNFKEQ. This CDR3 is 15 amino acids long. The V segment lost 0 bases and the J segment 3 bases; nucleotides outside the gene matches: 2. CDR3 sequence (DNA): TGTGCCAGCAGCCAAGAGACAGGGGGGTACACTGAAGCTTTCTTT. Translation gives CASSQETGGYTEAFF.